The present entry profiles one T cell receptor beta chain with its context. The entry originates in a study of cytomegalovirus exposure and HLA in healthy donors. The primer mix had 60 Vbeta and 13 Jbeta primers. Sequenced by immunoSEQ multiplex PCR; TCRdb stores in-frame clones only, minus some. Seen here are some 110,000 clones, over 50% observed once, and the top ten hold under 9.5%. This CDR3 is built from 14 residues. Germline V gives CDR1 MNHEY, CDR2 SMNVEV (reference sequence). Losses at the gene ends were 6 bases for V and 4 bases for J; bases not matched to a gene: 6. The gene calls are TRBV27 and TRBJ2-1; 7 bases agree with TRBD1. Sequencing was carried out using PBMCs. This TCR came from a woman aged 40 to 50 in good health and CMV-seropositive. In nucleotides, the CDR3 is TGTGCCAGCAGACGGACAGGATTATACAATGAGCAGTTCTTC. Translating it yields CASRRTGLYNEQFF.